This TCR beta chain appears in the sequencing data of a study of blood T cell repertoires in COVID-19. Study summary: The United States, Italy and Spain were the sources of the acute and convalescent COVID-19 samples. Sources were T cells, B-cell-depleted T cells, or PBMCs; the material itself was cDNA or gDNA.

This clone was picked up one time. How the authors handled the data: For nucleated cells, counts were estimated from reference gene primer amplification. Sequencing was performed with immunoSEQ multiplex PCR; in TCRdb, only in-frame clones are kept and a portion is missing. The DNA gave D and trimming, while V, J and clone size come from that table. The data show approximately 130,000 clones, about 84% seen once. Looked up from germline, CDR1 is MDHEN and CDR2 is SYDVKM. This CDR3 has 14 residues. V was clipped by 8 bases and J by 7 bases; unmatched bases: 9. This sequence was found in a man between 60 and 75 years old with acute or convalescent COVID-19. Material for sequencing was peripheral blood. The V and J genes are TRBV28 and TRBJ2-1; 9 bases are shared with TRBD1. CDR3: CASGSPQGANEQFF. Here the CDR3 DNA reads TGTGCCAGCGGTTCTCCACAGGGGGCAAATGAGCAGTTCTTC. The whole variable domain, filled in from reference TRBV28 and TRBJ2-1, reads DVKVTQSSRYLVKRTGEKVFLECVQDMDHENMFWYRQDPGLGLRLIYFSYDVKMKEKGDIPEGYSVSREKKERFSLILESASTNQTSMYLCASGSPQGANEQFFGPGTRLTVL.